This T cell receptor (beta chain) was documented in a study of response to subunit inactivated influenza vaccine. The study, taken as a whole, reports: Authors suggested seasonal influenza vaccinations each recruit few new T cells.

As regards this clonotype: Antigen specificity is unknown.

TCRdb re-analysed the RT-PCR reads in MiXCR, keeping a single row per CDR3 protein. The sample records about 650,000 distinct CDR3 sequences, 15% to 18% being singletons. Sequencing was performed on PBMCs from blood, taken less than 13 days after vaccination. The clonotype was recovered from a man in his forties or fifties who received an inactivated influenza vaccine.

The CDR3 nucleotides are TGTGCCTGGAGTCTCAGGGAGGGATCCAAAAACATTCAGTACTTC. Translating it yields CAWSLREGSKNIQYF. The chain couples TRBV30 to TRBJ2-4, with TRBD2 identical over 7 bases. This CDR3 region has 15 residues. With V trimmed by 2 bases and J by 2 bases, 6 bases remained unmatched. Per the germline V gene, CDR1 is GTSNPN and CDR2 is SVGIG (reference sequence).